This T cell receptor beta chain was recovered during a study of blood T cell repertoires in COVID-19. Some clones are missing from TCRdb's copy, which holds only in-frame ones; the method was immunoSEQ multiplex PCR. The sample has about 400,000 clones; 88% are singletons. Enrollees, roughly 18 to 90 years old, lived in about two dozen US areas. This CDR3 has 15 amino acids. Per the germline V gene, CDR1 is SGHRS and CDR2 is YFSETQ. V lost 4 bases, J lost 5 bases, and 16 bases lay in between. This receptor was taken from a woman in her 30s with acute COVID-19. The material sequenced was PBMCs or T cells enriched from blood (not recorded which). The V and J genes are TRBV5-1 and TRBJ2-1; D might be TRBD2 (6 bases). This CDR3 is CASSPAGLGHNEQFF. As DNA, the CDR3 is TGCGCCAGCAGCCCTGCGGGGCTCGGCCACAATGAGCAGTTCTTC.